This T cell receptor (beta chain) stems from a study of T cells in Graves' hyperthyroidism and ophthalmopathy. This clonotype showed up many times. The antigen is undetermined. Per germline, CDR1 SGHAT and CDR2 FQNNGV. Trimming at V came to 1 base and at J to 6 bases, leaving 3 bases not matched to a gene. The CDR3 has 14 amino acids. TCR beta CDR3 regions were amplified from RNA transcripts. HTBI primers were used for first-round RT-PCR of the TCR CDR3. TCRdb fed the multiplex PCR reads into MiXCR, producing one record per CDR3 protein. Of about 400,000 distinct CDR3 sequences listed, 15% are singletons. General study results and limits: Also found in blood were most expanded thyroid clonotypes above 0.001.

This chain connects TRBV11-2 to TRBJ2-7; 10 nucleotides match TRBD2. This receptor was identified in a young woman with Graves' hyperthyroidism. Sequencing was carried out using blood. CDR3 coding DNA: TGTGCCAGCAGCTTAGGGCCTAGCGGGGGCGAGCAGTACTTC. The encoded protein is CASSLGPSGGEQYF. The full variable domain, in which reference TRBV11-2 and TRBJ2-7 provide the parts outside the CDR3, is EAGVAQSPRYKIIEKRQSVAFWCNPISGHATLYWYQQILGQGPKLLIQFQNNGVVDDSQLPKDRFSAERLKGVDSTLKIQPAKLEDSAVYLCASSLGPSGGEQYFGPGTRLTVT.